The sequence of this T cell receptor beta chain was determined in a study of brain T cells in children with intractable seizures. The CDR3 is made up of 14 amino acids. The V end was cut by 2 bases, the J end by 3 bases, with 10 bases between. Per germline, CDR1 MDHEN and CDR2 SYDVKM. TCRdb keeps only in-frame clones here, not all; method: immunoSEQ multiplex PCR. Of about 120,000 clones in the sample, under 95% are singletons; the top ten hold more than 3%. Source: peripheral blood, taken at surgery. The origin of this receptor is a boy younger than two with hemimegalencephaly and intractable seizures. The rearrangement links TRBV28 to TRBJ1-2, with a possible D match to TRBD1 (6 bases). CDR3: CASSLGGADYGYTF. In DNA, the CDR3 is TGTGCCAGCAGTTTAGGGGGCGCTGACTATGGCTACACCTTC.